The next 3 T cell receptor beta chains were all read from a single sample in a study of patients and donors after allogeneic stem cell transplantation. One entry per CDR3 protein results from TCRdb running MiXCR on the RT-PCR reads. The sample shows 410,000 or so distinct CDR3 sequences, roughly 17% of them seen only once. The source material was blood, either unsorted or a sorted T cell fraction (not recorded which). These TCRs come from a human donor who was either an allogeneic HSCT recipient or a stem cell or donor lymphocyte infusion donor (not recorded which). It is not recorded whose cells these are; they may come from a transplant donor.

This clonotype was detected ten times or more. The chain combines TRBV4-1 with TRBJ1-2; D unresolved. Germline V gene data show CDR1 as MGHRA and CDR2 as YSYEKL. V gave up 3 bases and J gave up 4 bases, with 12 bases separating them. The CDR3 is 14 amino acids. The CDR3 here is CASSQALGFYGYTF. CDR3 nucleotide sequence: TGCGCCAGCAGCCAGGCTTTGGGATTCTATGGCTACACCTTC.

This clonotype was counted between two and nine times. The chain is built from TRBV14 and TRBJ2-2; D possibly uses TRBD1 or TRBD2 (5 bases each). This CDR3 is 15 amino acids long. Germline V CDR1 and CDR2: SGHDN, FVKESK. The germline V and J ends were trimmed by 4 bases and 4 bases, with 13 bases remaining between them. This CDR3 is CASSRMAGSTGELFF. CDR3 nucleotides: TGTGCCAGCAGCCGGATGGCAGGGAGCACCGGGGAGCTGTTTTTT.

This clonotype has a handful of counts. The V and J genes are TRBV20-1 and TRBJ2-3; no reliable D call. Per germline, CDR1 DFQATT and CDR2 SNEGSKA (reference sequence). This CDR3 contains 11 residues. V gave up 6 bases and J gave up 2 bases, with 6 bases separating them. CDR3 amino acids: CSAVPTDTQYF. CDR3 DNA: TGCAGTGCCGTCCCCACAGATACGCAGTATTTT.